The clone carrying this T cell receptor beta chain has just a few counts. The data stem from a study of blood T cell repertoires in COVID-19. The CDR3 is 12 residues long. Looked up from germline, CDR1 is SEHNR and CDR2 is FQNEAQ (reference sequence). The V and J ends lost 2 bases and 4 bases respectively, with 5 bases between them. Profiled with immunoSEQ multiplex PCR; TCRdb holds only in-frame clones, not every one. The sample lists around 250,000 clones; around nine tenths were seen once. The gene calls are TRBV7-9 and TRBJ1-2, with D possibly TRBD1 on 5 matching bases. This clonotype originated in a woman aged 60-70 years who had recovered from COVID-19. Sequencing was performed on peripheral blood. The CDR3, as DNA: TGTGCCAGCAGCTTACAGGGCTATGGCTACACCTTC. Its protein is CASSLQGYGYTF.